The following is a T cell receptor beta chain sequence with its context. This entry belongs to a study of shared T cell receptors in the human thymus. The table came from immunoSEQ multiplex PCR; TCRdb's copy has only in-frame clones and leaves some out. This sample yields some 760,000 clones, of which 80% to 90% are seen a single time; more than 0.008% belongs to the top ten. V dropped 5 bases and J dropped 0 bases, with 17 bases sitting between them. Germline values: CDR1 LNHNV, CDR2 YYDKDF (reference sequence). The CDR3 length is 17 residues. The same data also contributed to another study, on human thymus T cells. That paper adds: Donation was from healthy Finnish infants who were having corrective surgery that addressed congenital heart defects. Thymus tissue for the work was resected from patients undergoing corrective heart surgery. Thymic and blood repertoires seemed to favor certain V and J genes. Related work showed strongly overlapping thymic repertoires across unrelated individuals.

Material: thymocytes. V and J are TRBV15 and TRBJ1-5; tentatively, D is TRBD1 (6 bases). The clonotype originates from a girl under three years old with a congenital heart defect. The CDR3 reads CATSYFPGTTSNQPQHF. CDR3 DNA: TGTGCCACCAGCTATTTCCCCGGGACAACTAGCAATCAGCCCCAGCATTTT.